Below, one TCR beta chain is given with its context. This clone was seen more than once but under ten times. Its binding antigen is unknown. The record has no base qualities; no much larger clone is one base away. This sample was included in a study of blood T cell repertoires in COVID-19 (TCRdb year 2020). About the study as a whole: Collaborator samples came from the United States, Italy and Spain and covered acute and convalescent phases of COVID-19. The prospective study material was composed of cDNA or gDNA derived from T cells, B-cell-depleted T cells, or PBMCs. Deeply sampled blood TCRbeta repertoires from subjects exposed to, actively infected with, or recovered from COVID-19 were included in the dataset. The repertoires were made available in a free public database intended to serve as a resource for research on the immune response to SARS-CoV-2. The samples were drawn from the first 160 participants of the ongoing ImmuneRACE study and from under 1,500 subjects provided by 6 global collaborators. The sample metadata nearly always contained a de-identified subject ID, COVID-19 status, age in years and sex. Where available, HLA class I and class II types were obtained from metadata supplied by the sample provider rather than from assay-based typing. Broad study findings and their caveats: The amount of clinical and demographic metadata varied by source and participant and was provided uncurated.

In the prospective study, participants were roughly 18 to 90 years old, resided in 20 to 30 geographic areas of the United States, and were enrolled through a virtual design. In the prospective study, cohorts were assigned on the basis of participant-reported clinical history obtained from a screening survey and a study questionnaire. For ImmuneRACE Cohort 3, a participant was defined as recovered based on two consecutive negative NP/OP PCR tests, clearance by a healthcare professional, or resolution of symptoms. Each participant in the prospective study had whole blood, serum and a nasopharyngeal or oropharyngeal swab collected by mobile phlebotomists. Participants in the prospective study had the option to provide additional blood draws and questionnaires over a roughly two-month period. Prospective study blood samples were shipped either frozen or at room temperature before DNA extraction. The germline V gene yields LGHNA for CDR1 and YNFKEQ for CDR2. V lost 3 bases and J lost 6 bases; the stretch between them is 14 bases long. The CDR3, cysteine through phenylalanine, is 15 amino acids long. Only the CDR3 part of the read is kept: 45 bases, read in frame from the first base.

The immunoSEQ Assay, a bias-controlled multiplex PCR, was used to amplify TCRbeta CDR3 regions from genomic DNA. Per the authors' processing: Nucleated cell counts per sample were estimated from amplification of reference gene primers within the assay. To quantify the absolute abundance of each unique TCRbeta CDR3 rearrangement, sequence reads were collapsed and filtered. For each sample, productive Simpson clonality was calculated as the square root of Simpson's diversity index across productive rearrangements. Entries here come from immuneACCESS through TCRdb and include only in-frame sequences with V and J called. Some clones fail to appear in such tables; in the studies checked, an unresolved V gene covers under half of the shortfall, and the cause of the remainder is unknown. V, J and clone size are taken as reported in that table, and D and trimming were inferred from the DNA itself. The sample table lists about 180,000 clones, 88% of them with a count of one. The ten largest account for approximately 9% of the sample.

Sequenced input: PBMCs or T cells enriched from blood (not recorded which). The sequence joins TRBV4-2 to TRBJ2-2; matching of 5 bases hints at TRBD2 as the D gene. The receptor comes from a woman aged 18-29 years who had recovered from COVID-19. The bases are TGTGCCAGCAGCCACCCTTTGGACTCTGCCGGGGAGCTGTTTTTT. It encodes CASSHPLDSAGELFF.